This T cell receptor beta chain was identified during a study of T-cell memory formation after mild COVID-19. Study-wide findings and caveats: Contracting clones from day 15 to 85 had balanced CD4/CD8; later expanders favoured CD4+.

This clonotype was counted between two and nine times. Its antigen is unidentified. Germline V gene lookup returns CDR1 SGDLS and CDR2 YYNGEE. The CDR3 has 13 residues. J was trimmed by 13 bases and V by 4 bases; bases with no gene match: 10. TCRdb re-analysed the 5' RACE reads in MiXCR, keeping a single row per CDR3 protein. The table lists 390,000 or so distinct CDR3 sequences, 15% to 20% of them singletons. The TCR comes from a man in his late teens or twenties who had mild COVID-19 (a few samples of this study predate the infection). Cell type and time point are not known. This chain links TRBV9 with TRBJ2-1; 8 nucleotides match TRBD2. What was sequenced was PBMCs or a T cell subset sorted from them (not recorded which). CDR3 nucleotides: TGTGCCAGCAGCTTGATTAGCGGGGAAGACCAGTTCTTC. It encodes CASSLISGEDQFF.